This T cell receptor (beta chain) is from a study of blood T cell repertoires in COVID-19. Study at large: The samples span acute and convalescent COVID-19 from the United States, Italy and Spain.

V trimming: 4 bases; J trimming: 4 bases; junction bases outside the gene matches: 6. Per germline, CDR1 SNHLY and CDR2 FYNNEI. CDR3 length: 14 residues. Authors' data handling: How many nucleated cells were present was estimated from reference gene primer amplification. Profiled with immunoSEQ multiplex PCR; TCRdb holds only in-frame clones, not every one. V, J and clone size reflect that table, while D and trimming were determined from the DNA. The table lists fewer than 250,000 clones, 90% to 95% of them singletons. The chain joins TRBV2 to TRBJ2-7, with 8 positions matching TRBD1. This clonotype was obtained from a man in his thirties or forties with acute or convalescent COVID-19. Sequencing input: peripheral blood. CDR3 sequence: CASSGQGKGYEQYF. CDR3 sequence (DNA): TGTGCCAGCAGTGGACAGGGGAAAGGTTACGAGCAGTACTTC.